This TCR beta chain appears in the sequencing data of a study of spatial heterogeneity in lung cancer. Per the germline V gene, CDR1 is SGHRS and CDR2 is YFSETQ. This CDR3 has 15 amino acids. V trimming: 4 bases; J trimming: 5 bases; junction bases outside the gene matches: 7. Via MiXCR, TCRdb re-called the 5' RACE reads, giving one row per CDR3 protein. The sample holds about 50,000 distinct CDR3 sequences, roughly 7.2% seen once. This clonotype was counted between two and nine times. Described time point: sample taken at primary tumor resection. The authors sequenced whole RNA from tumor, nontumor lung or frozen PBMC without sorting.

The gene calls are TRBV5-1 and TRBJ2-2, with 8 bases identical to TRBD2. Sequenced here: PBMCs, sampled at surgery. The origin of this receptor is a female donor with early-stage non-small cell lung cancer. The CDR3 loop is CASSPGGALTGELFF. Written as DNA, the CDR3 is TGCGCCAGCAGCCCGGGGGGGGCCTTAACCGGGGAGCTGTTTTTT.